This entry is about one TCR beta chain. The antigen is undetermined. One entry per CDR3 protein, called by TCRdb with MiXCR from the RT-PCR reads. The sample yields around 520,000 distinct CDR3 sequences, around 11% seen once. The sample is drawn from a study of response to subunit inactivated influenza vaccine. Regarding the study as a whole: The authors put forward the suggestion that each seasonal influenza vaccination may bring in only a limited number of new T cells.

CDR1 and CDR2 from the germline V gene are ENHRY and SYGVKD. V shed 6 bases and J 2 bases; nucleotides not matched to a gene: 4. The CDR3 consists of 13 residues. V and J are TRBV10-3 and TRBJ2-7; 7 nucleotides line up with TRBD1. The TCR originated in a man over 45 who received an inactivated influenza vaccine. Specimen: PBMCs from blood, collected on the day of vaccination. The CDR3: CAISRDSPYEQYF. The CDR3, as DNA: TGTGCCATCAGCCGGGACAGCCCCTACGAGCAGTACTTC.